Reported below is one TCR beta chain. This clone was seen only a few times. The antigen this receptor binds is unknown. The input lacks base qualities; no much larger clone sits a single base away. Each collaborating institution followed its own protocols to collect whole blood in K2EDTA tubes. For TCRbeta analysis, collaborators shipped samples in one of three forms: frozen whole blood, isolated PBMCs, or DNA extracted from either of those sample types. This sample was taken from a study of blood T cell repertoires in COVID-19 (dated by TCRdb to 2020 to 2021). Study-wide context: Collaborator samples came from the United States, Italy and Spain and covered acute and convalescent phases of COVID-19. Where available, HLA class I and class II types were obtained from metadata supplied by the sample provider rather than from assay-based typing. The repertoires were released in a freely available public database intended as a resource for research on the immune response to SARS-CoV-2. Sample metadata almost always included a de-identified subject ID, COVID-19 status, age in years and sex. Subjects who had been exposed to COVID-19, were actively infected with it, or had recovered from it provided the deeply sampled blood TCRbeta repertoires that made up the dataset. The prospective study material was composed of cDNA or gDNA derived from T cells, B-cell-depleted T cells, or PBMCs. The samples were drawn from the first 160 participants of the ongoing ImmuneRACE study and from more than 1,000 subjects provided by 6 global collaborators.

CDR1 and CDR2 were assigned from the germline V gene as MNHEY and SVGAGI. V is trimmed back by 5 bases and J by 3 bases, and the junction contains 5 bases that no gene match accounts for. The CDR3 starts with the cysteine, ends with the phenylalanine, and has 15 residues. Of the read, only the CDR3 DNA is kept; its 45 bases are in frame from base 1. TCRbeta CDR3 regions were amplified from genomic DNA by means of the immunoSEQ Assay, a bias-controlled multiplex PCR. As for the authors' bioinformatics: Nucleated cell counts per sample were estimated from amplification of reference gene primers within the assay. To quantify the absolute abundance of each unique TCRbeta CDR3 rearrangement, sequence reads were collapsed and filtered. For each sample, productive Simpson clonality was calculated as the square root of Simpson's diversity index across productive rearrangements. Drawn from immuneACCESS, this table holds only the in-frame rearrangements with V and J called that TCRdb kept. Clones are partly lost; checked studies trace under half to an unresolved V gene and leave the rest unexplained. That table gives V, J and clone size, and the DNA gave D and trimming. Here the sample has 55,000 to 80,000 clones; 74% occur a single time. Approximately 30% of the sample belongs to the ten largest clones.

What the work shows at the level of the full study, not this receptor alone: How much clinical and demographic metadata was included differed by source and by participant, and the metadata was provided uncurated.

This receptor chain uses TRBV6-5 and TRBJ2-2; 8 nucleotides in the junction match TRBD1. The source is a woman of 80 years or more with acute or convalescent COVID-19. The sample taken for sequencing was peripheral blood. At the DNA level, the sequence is TGTGCCAGCAGTAGGACAGGGAGCTACACCGGGGAGCTGTTTTTT. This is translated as CASSRTGSYTGELFF.